Given below is one TCR beta chain in context. Its binding antigen is unknown. No base qualities exist here, and no much larger clone lies one base off it. CD4+ T cells from unexposed donors were collected before the COVID-19 pandemic (2011-2018). After around 10 days of culture, CD4+ T cells were isolated with the EasySep CD4+ T cell isolation kit. As far as cell numbers permitted, CD4+ T cells from unexposed donors were tested for reactivity against SARS-CoV-2 S and N as well as four spike pools from common cold coronaviruses. Around 1.8 million PBMCs per well were cultured in IMDM with approximately 4.5% human AB serum and about 9.7 IU/ml IL-2. Half of the culture medium was replaced with fresh IL-2-containing medium on days 3 and 7. Each peptide culture condition was generally run in triplicate replicate wells. The leukapheresis product used for the unexposed donors was purchased from a commercial source. Ficoll-Paque PLUS gradient centrifugation was used to isolate PBMCs from leukapheresis product or whole blood. The PBMCs went either fresh into the expansion assay or into cryopreservation at -140 degrees C. The QIAamp Micro DNA Kit was used to extract genomic DNA from the CD4+ T cells.

These data originate in a study of CD4 T cells in relation to SARS-CoV-2 and coronaviruses (dated by TCRdb to 2020 to 2022). Background on the whole study: The ViraFEST assay cultured PBMCs with antigen for more than nine days, then sequenced TCR beta CDR3s to find antigen-specific clonal expansions. Using patient-derived lymphoblastoid cell lines, the shared crossreactive spike epitopes were mapped to their HLA restriction. The Adaptive Biotechnologies TCR-sequencing kit was used for samples from a few pre-COVID donors and for the naive versus memory experiments, whereas the other data were Illumina-based. For other donors in the study, expansion assays were sequenced with a different, Illumina-based TCR-beta assay. The negative reference condition was either a culture with an HIV-1 Nef peptide pool or a culture with no peptide. The study assessed, at the TCR clonotype level, memory CD4+ T cell crossreactivity between SARS-CoV-2 and common cold coronavirus spike proteins.

The research as a whole found: Crossreactive clones showed significantly weaker SARS-CoV-2-driven expansion than monoreactive clones, consistent with antigenic imprinting. About 65% of donors had memory CD4+ clonotypes that crossrecognized SARS-CoV-2 and at least one common cold coronavirus spike. Because no donor provided both pre-pandemic and post-infection samples, tracing the source of pre-existing responses was limited. Crossreactivity analysis was centred on spike protein, so crossreactivity against other viral proteins was not assessed. The study was constrained by small numbers of patients and of tested TCRs.

The method behind the library was the immunoSEQ multiplex PCR assay. As for the original processing: During preprocessing, nonproductive sequences were discarded, as were any CDR3s that did not begin with C, did not end with F or W, or were shorter than 7 amino acids. Antigen-specific clonotypes were called with the MANAFEST web app, based on expansion relative to reference and other culture wells. A clone counted as positive if significantly expanded in 2 of 3 replicate wells versus the reference culture at FDR below 0.05. A further requirement for positive clones was significant expansion compared with all other tandem wells, along with an odds ratio above 5. CDR3 homology was measured as pairwise Levenshtein distance, computed with the stringdist R package after trimming three terminal residues from each end. The table comes from immuneACCESS by way of TCRdb, which keeps in-frame sequences with V and J called. Part of the clones is missing from these tables; in studies checked, under half for an unresolved V gene and the rest for unknown reasons. V and J calls and clone size are given by that table; D and trimming were obtained from the DNA. The sample data list 32,000 or so clones, and over 60% of these were observed just once. About 15% of the sample belongs to the ten largest clones.

V lost 2 bases and J lost 5 bases, and the count of bases not matched to a germline gene is 9. The CDR3 numbers 16 residues from cysteine through phenylalanine. Only the CDR3 DNA stays, 48 bases, in frame from base 1. The germline V gene provides CDR1 SGHDT and CDR2 YYEEEE. Sample: CD4+ T cells from PBMCs, cultured in vitro. The chain is made from TRBV5-6 and TRBJ1-4; 7 middle bases align to TRBD1. The origin of this receptor is a human donor in good health. The nucleotide sequence reads TGTGCCAGCAGCTTTATTACGGGACAGCGGAATGAAAAACTGTTTTTT. This yields the protein CASSFITGQRNEKLFF.